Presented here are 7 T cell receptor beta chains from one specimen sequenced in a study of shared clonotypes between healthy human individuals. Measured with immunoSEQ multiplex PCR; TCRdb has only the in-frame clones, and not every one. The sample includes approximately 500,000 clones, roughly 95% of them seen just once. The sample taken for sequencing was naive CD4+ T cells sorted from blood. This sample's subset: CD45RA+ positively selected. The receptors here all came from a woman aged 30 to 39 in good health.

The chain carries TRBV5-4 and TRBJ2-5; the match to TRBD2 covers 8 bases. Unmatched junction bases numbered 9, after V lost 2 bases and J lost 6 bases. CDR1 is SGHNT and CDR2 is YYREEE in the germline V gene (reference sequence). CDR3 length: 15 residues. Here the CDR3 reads CASSLEAGEVKTQYF. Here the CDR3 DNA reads TGTGCCAGCAGCTTAGAAGCGGGAGAGGTGAAGACCCAGTACTTC.

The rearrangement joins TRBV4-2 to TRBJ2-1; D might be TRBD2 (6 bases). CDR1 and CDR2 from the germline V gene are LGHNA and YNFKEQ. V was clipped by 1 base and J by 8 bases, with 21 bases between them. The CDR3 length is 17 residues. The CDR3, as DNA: TGTGCCAGCAGCCAAGGGGGTAGCGGCCTCCTGGGGGATGAGCAGTTCTTC. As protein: CASSQGGSGLLGDEQFF.

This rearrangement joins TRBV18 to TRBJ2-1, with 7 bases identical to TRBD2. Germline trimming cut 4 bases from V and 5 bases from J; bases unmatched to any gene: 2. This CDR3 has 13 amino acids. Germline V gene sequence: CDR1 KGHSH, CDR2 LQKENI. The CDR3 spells CASSLAGDNEQFF. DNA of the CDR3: TGTGCCAGCTCACTAGCGGGCGACAATGAGCAGTTCTTC.

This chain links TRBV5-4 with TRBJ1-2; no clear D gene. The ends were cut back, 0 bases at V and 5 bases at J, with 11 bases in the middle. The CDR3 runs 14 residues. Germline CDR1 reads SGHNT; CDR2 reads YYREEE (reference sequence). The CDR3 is CASSLGLRPYGYTF. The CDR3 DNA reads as TGTGCCAGCAGCTTGGGCCTGAGACCGTATGGCTACACCTTC.

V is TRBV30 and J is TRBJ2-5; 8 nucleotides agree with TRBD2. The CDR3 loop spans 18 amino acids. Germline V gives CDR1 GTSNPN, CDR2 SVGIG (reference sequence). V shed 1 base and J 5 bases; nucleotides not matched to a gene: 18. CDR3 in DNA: TGTGCCTGGAGTGCCCCCTTGCTTAGCGGGATGGGTTTGGAGACCCAGTACTTC. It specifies CAWSAPLLSGMGLETQYF. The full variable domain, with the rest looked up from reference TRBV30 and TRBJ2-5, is SQTIHQWPATLVQPVGSPLSLECTVEGTSNPNLYWYRQAAGRGLQLLFYSVGIGQISSEVPQNLSASRPQDRQFILSSKKLLLSDSGFYLCAWSAPLLSGMGLETQYFGPGTRLLVL.

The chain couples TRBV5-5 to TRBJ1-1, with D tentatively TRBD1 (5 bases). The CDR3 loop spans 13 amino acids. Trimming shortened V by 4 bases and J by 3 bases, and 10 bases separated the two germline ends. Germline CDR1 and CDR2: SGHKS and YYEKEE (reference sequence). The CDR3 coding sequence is TGTGCCAGCAGCCCACAGGACTACACTGAAGCTTTCTTT. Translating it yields CASSPQDYTEAFF.

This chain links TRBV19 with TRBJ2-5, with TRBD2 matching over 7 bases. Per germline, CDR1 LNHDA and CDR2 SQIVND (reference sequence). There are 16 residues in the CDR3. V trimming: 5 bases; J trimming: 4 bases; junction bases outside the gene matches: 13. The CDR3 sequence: CASSLVLAGVRETQYF. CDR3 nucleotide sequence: TGTGCCAGTAGTTTGGTTCTTGCGGGAGTACGAGAGACCCAGTACTTC.